The clone carrying this T cell receptor beta chain was picked up many times. The antigen is undetermined. Sample time point: patch test 2, 6 weeks after DPC sensitization. Indicated treatment: therapeutic diphenylcyclopropenone sensitization with weekly scalp DPC. Each patch-test visit's blood sample preceded patch application. This specimen comes from a study of human T cells and chemical hapten exposure. The CDR3 contains 15 residues. V trimming: 5 bases; J trimming: 4 bases; junction bases outside the gene matches: 7. CDR1 is SNHLY and CDR2 is FYNNEI in the germline V gene. General study findings and limits: Patch test score rose with PT1 expanded TCR count, significant at thresholds 8, 16 and 32, not 4.

Each CDR3 protein is one row after TCRdb ran MiXCR on the RACE reads. The sample carries under 85,000 distinct CDR3 sequences, 10% recorded once. The sequence derives from a woman between 45 and 65 years old with alopecia areata. Some clones in this sample may be carry-over from other donors' samples. The genes are TRBV2 and TRBJ2-1, with TRBD2 matching over 8 bases. The sample was whole blood, taken in connection with sensitization to the hapten diphenylcyclopropenone (DPC). The CDR3 nucleotides are TGTGCCAGCAGTCAGGTTAGCGGGAATTACAATGAGCAGTTCTTC. Its protein is CASSQVSGNYNEQFF.